This entry lists 17 T cell receptor beta chains sequenced from one sample in a study of T cells in Graves' hyperthyroidism and ophthalmopathy (dated by TCRdb to the late 2010s). The method was multiplex PCR. Sequencer: Illumina HiSeq 2000. The TCR beta CDR3 regions were amplified from RNA transcripts. The TCR CDR3 was subjected to a first round of RT-PCR using the HTBI primer set and the Qiagen OneStep RT-PCR kit. Using fastp trimming at Q25 and MiXCR clonotype assembly, TCRdb reanalyzed the public sequencing data and kept in-frame beta chains. Each record represents a unique CDR3 protein, reported with the most common genes and DNA among its rows. This sample is represented by around 800,000 distinct CDR3 sequences; more than 30% of them were singletons. In total, the top ten clones hold around 9.3% of the sample. The specimen sequenced was blood. The receptor set was obtained from a man aged 18 to 29 with Graves' hyperthyroidism.

This clonotype has only a few counts. This chain connects TRBV5-1 to TRBJ1-6; D remains ambiguous. CDR1 and CDR2 from the germline V gene are SGHRS and YFSETQ. The V and J ends lost 0 bases and 9 bases respectively, with 7 bases between them. There are 13 residues in the CDR3. In nucleotides, the CDR3 is TGCGCCAGCAGCTTGGAAGTTAGTTCACCCCTCCACTTT. Protein sequence: CASSLEVSSPLHF.

The chain combines TRBV20-1 with TRBJ2-3, with D perhaps assigned TRBD1 or TRBD2 (5 bases each). Trimming shortened V by 6 bases and J by 5 bases, and 18 bases separated the two germline ends. The CDR3 is made up of 14 amino acids. Germline CDR1 DFQATT, CDR2 SNEGSKA (reference sequence). CDR3 in DNA: TGCAGTGCAACGGGGCCTCCGGGTATAGATACGCAGTATTTT. Translation gives CSATGPPGIDTQYF.

This clonotype occurred once. The chain joins TRBV5-1 to TRBJ2-5, with D perhaps matching TRBD1 (6 bases). Germline values: CDR1 SGHRS, CDR2 YFSETQ. The CDR3 length is 15 residues. V was cut by 7 bases and J by 5 bases, with 21 bases left in between. CDR3 bases: TGCGCCAGCTTGGGAAAACAGGGAGATTCCGAGACCCAGTACTTC. This gives the protein CASLGKQGDSETQYF. The full variable domain, rest sourced from reference TRBV5-1 and TRBJ2-5, is KAGVTQTPRYLIKTRGQQVTLSCSPISGHRSVSWYQQTPGQGLQFLFEYFSETQRNKGNFPGRFSGRQFSNSRSEMNVSTLELGDSALYLCASLGKQGDSETQYFGPGTRLLVL.

The genes are TRBV10-3 and TRBJ1-1; D is undetermined. CDR1 is ENHRY, CDR2 SYGVKD, per germline. The CDR3 covers 11 residues. With 7 bases removed from V and 1 base from J, the gap between germline ends came to 4 bases. This chain's CDR3 is CAIKKNTEAFF. Here the CDR3 DNA reads TGTGCCATCAAAAAGAACACTGAAGCTTTCTTT.

This clonotype was found many times. This chain uses TRBV12-3 or TRBV12-4 with TRBJ1-6, with D perhaps matching TRBD1 (6 bases). V was trimmed by 6 bases and J by 7 bases, leaving 13 bases between them. The CDR3 runs 14 residues. The CDR3 loop is CASSWDTVNSPLHF. DNA for the CDR3: TGTGCCAGCAGCTGGGACACGGTCAATTCACCCCTCCACTTT.

The CDR3 DNA is TGTGCCAGCAGCCCGACAGGGGTCGGGGAGGGAGAGACCCAGTACTTC. Translated, it gives CASSPTGVGEGETQYF. The chain has TRBV7-2 and TRBJ2-5; tentatively, D is TRBD1 (8 bases). Per the germline V gene, CDR1 is SGHTA and CDR2 is FQGNSA. With 5 bases removed from V and 4 bases from J, the gap between germline ends came to 20 bases. CDR3 length: 16 residues.

J is TRBJ1-6 and V is TRBV10-3, with 9 bases identical to TRBD1. This CDR3 comprises 14 residues. Germline V CDR1 and CDR2: ENHRY, SYGVKD. Trimming at V came to 6 bases and at J to 10 bases, leaving 7 bases not matched to a gene. DNA for the CDR3: TGTGCCATCAGAGCGAGCGGACAGGGGTCACCCCTCCACTTT. It is translated as CAIRASGQGSPLHF.

The chain is built from TRBV6-1 and TRBJ1-5; D remains unclear. Trimming removed 1 base from V and 11 bases from J, with 12 bases in between. From germline, CDR1 is MNHNS and CDR2 SASEGT. The CDR3 has 13 amino acids. The CDR3 DNA reads TGTGCCAGCAGTGAAGGGGTCGGGAGGACCCAGCATTTT. Protein sequence: CASSEGVGRTQHF.

The V call is TRBV5-6, the J call TRBJ2-7; D tentatively fits TRBD1 or TRBD2 (5 bases each). Between the trimmed V and J ends, which lost 3 bases and 5 bases, there was a span of 12 bases. Germline V CDR1 and CDR2: SGHDT, YYEEEE. The CDR3 has 13 amino acids. In DNA form, the CDR3 reads TGTGCCAGCAGCTGGGGGAGTTTAGACGAGCAGTACTTC. This sequence encodes CASSWGSLDEQYF.

The J gene is TRBJ1-2, the V gene TRBV6-7, with D possibly being TRBD1 (5 bases). Being an ORF, TRBV6-7 has a function that is uncertain. V dropped 3 bases and J dropped 4 bases, with 15 bases sitting between them. The CDR3 extends over 15 amino acids. CDR3 nucleotides: TGTGCCAGCAGTTATGTCGGGGCGGGTGGCTATGGCTACACCTTC. It is translated as CASSYVGAGGYGYTF.

In this sample, this clonotype turned up a few times. A read error may produce the germline difference seen at one junction end. This chain uses TRBV10-3 with TRBJ2-7, with D uncertain. The CDR3 length is 12 residues. CDR1 is ENHRY, CDR2 SYGVKD, per germline. CDR3 in amino acids: CASSYVGSEQYF. CDR3 in DNA: TGTGCCAGCAGTTATGTCGGGTCCGAGCAGTACTTC.

This clonotype has a count of ten or more. V usage is TRBV10-3 and J usage is TRBJ2-5; tentatively, D is TRBD2 (6 bases). CDR3 length: 14 amino acids. V was clipped by 0 bases and J by 5 bases, with 10 bases between them. Per the germline V gene, CDR1 is ENHRY and CDR2 is SYGVKD. The CDR3 sequence: CAISESRDFETQYF. The DNA of the CDR3 is TGTGCCATCAGTGAGTCCCGGGACTTCGAGACCCAGTACTTC.

CDR3 DNA: TGCAGCCAAGGACTAGCGGGGGCCTTCACCGGGGAGCTGTTTTTT. Its protein product is CSQGLAGAFTGELFF. V usage is TRBV29-1 and J usage is TRBJ2-2, with TRBD2 matching 13 bases. The germline gives CDR1 SQVTM, CDR2 ANQGSEA. There are 15 residues in the CDR3. The V and J ends lost 8 bases and 4 bases, in that order; junction bases with no gene match: 7.

The rearrangement uses TRBV29-1 and TRBJ2-7; perhaps TRBD1 as D (7 bases). CDR3 length: 14 residues. The V gene lost 4 bases and the J gene lost 3 bases, with 16 bases spanning the gap. The germline CDR1 and CDR2 sequences are SQVTM and ANQGSEA. The DNA of the CDR3 is TGCAGCGTTGCCGGAGGGGACAGACACTACGAGCAGTACTTC. It yields the protein CSVAGGDRHYEQYF.

The rearrangement joins TRBV29-1 to TRBJ2-6, with D perhaps TRBD1 or TRBD2 (7 bases each). This CDR3 is built from 15 residues. V lost 6 bases and J lost 0, with 12 bases in between. Looked up from germline, CDR1 is SQVTM and CDR2 is ANQGSEA. The CDR3 reads CSVRGGLSGANVLTF. As DNA, the CDR3 is TGCAGCGTCAGGGGGGGACTCTCTGGGGCCAACGTCCTGACTTTC.

This clonotype has a handful of counts. At one end the junction does not follow the germline gene, possibly because of a read error. The chain uses TRBV7-3 and TRBJ1-5, with TRBD1 matching over 7 bases. Germline V gives CDR1 SGHTA, CDR2 FQGTGA. The CDR3 is 16 residues long. CDR3 sequence reads: CASSQGLGGSNQPQHF. Written as DNA, the CDR3 is TGCGCCAGCAGCCAAGGTTTAGGGGGCAGCAATCAGCCCCAGCATTTT.

Comments on this clonotype: A read error may be the cause here, since a much bigger clone is one base away. The chain recombines TRBV19 with TRBJ1-5; no clear D. CDR1 is LNHDA, CDR2 SQIVND, per germline (reference sequence). V lost 4 bases and J lost 6, with 16 bases in between. This CDR3 is built from 15 residues. The CDR3, as DNA: TGTGCCAGTAGTACCGGAGCTGTCTCTTGTCAGCCCCAGCATTTT. It codes for CASSTGAVSCQPQHF.